What follows are 14 T cell receptor beta chains derived from one specimen sequenced in a study of early T cells in non-severe SARS-CoV-2 infection. TCRdb ran MiXCR on the 5' RACE reads and lists one entry per CDR3 protein. The repertoire holds fewer than 60,000 distinct CDR3 sequences, with roughly 12% as singletons. Sequencing used whole blood. The receptor source for this set is an adult who was a healthcare worker with PCR-confirmed SARS-CoV-2 infection or an uninfected control (not recorded which).

V usage is TRBV4-1 and J usage is TRBJ2-7; the match to TRBD2 covers 11 bases. The CDR3 extends over 17 amino acids. V gave up 0 bases and J gave up 6 bases; unmatched junction bases: 10. Germline CDR1 and CDR2: MGHRA and YSYEKL. The CDR3 sequence: CASSQDIRLAGGAEQYF. The CDR3 DNA follows: TGCGCCAGCAGCCAAGATATTAGGCTAGCGGGGGGTGCCGAGCAGTACTTC.

This clonotype came up a few times. V gene TRBV19 combines with J gene TRBJ2-2; D may be TRBD2 (6 bases). The CDR3 has 15 amino acids. CDR1 LNHDA and CDR2 SQIVND come from the germline V gene (reference sequence). V lost 1 base and J lost 4, with 10 bases in between. The CDR3 loop is CASSIAGVGTGELFF. CDR3 sequence (DNA): TGTGCCAGTAGTATAGCGGGAGTGGGCACCGGGGAGCTGTTTTTT. Using reference TRBV19 and TRBJ2-2 for the parts outside the CDR3, the full variable domain is DGGITQSPKYLFRKEGQNVTLSCEQNLNHDAMYWYRQDPGQGLRLIYYSQIVNDFQKGDIAEGYSVSREKKESFPLTVTSAQKNPTAFYLCASSIAGVGTGELFFGEGSRLTVL.

The table lists this clonotype with many counts. The chain is built from TRBV11-2 and TRBJ2-5; 9 bases match TRBD2. This CDR3 contains 18 residues. Trimming removed 3 bases from V and 5 bases from J; junction bases left unmatched: 16. Germline loops: CDR1 SGHAT, CDR2 FQNNGV. CDR3 loop: CASSFWFGAGGLTETQYF. In nucleotides, the CDR3 is TGTGCCAGCAGCTTTTGGTTTGGAGCGGGAGGCTTGACGGAGACCCAGTACTTC.

This clonotype was counted many times. V and J are TRBV29-1 and TRBJ1-5; TRBD1 matches at 11 bases. The CDR3 runs to 15 residues. CDR1 SQVTM and CDR2 ANQGSEA come from the germline V gene. Trimming cost V 7 bases and J 4 bases; bases outside gene matches: 9. The CDR3 reads CSAAHGTGGNQPQHF. The CDR3 DNA is TGCAGCGCTGCCCACGGGACAGGGGGGAATCAGCCCCAGCATTTT.

In this sample, this clonotype turned up many times. V is TRBV11-2 and J is TRBJ2-5; D not resolved. Deletions cut 0 bases from V and 1 base from J, with 6 bases between. Germline values: CDR1 SGHAT, CDR2 FQNNGV. The CDR3 has 14 residues. CDR3 sequence reads: CASSLERTQETQYF. The CDR3 DNA reads as TGTGCCAGCAGCTTAGAGCGGACCCAAGAGACCCAGTACTTC. The full variable domain, in which reference TRBV11-2 and TRBJ2-5 provide the parts outside the CDR3, is EAGVAQSPRYKIIEKRQSVAFWCNPISGHATLYWYQQILGQGPKLLIQFQNNGVVDDSQLPKDRFSAERLKGVDSTLKIQPAKLEDSAVYLCASSLERTQETQYFGPGTRLLVL.

This clonotype showed up just a few times. V gene TRBV20-1 combines with J gene TRBJ2-7; either TRBD1 or TRBD2 may fit D (5 bases each). CDR1 DFQATT and CDR2 SNEGSKA come from the germline V gene (reference sequence). The CDR3 extends over 15 amino acids. Trimming cost V 3 bases and J 3 bases, with 18 bases left between them. The CDR3 nucleotides read TGCAGTGCTAGGACCCTGACGGGACGCCTCTACGAGCAGTACTTC. As protein: CSARTLTGRLYEQYF.

This clonotype was recorded at least ten times. The chain uses TRBV18 and TRBJ1-1; D uncertain. Trimming shortened V by 0 bases and J by 5 bases, and 7 bases separated the two germline ends. This CDR3 contains 13 residues. CDR1 KGHSH and CDR2 LQKENI come from the germline V gene. The CDR3, as DNA: TGTGCCAGCTCACCACCGTTGGATACTGAAGCTTTCTTT. Protein product: CASSPPLDTEAFF.

In its sample, this clonotype was seen many times. The chain recombines TRBV28 with TRBJ1-6; possible D gene TRBD1, 6 bases. This CDR3 comprises 14 residues. From germline, CDR1 is MDHEN and CDR2 SYDVKM. Trimming removed 6 bases from V and 9 bases from J, with 15 bases in between. This CDR3 reads CASSFQRGVSPLHF. The DNA of the CDR3 is TGTGCCAGCAGCTTCCAAAGGGGGGTTTCACCCCTCCACTTT.

This clonotype showed up many times. This chain uses TRBV9 with TRBJ2-1; D might be TRBD2 (6 bases). The CDR3 sequence is 15 residues long. CDR1 is SGDLS, CDR2 YYNGEE, per germline. Trimming shortened V by 0 bases and J by 2 bases, and 9 bases separated the two germline ends. CDR3: CASSVGGGPYNEQFF. CDR3 DNA sequence: TGTGCCAGCAGCGTAGGGGGAGGCCCCTACAATGAGCAGTTCTTC. The entire variable domain, with the rest obtained from reference TRBV9 and TRBJ2-1, is as follows: DSGVTQTPKHLITATGQRVTLRCSPRSGDLSVYWYQQSLDQGLQFLIQYYNGEERAKGNILERFSAQQFPDLHSELNLSSLELGDSALYFCASSVGGGPYNEQFFGPGTRLTVL.

There are many counts of this clonotype. V and J are TRBV29-1 and TRBJ2-7, with 8 bases that match TRBD1. The CDR3 is made up of 15 amino acids. The V gene's germline CDR1 is SQVTM and CDR2 ANQGSEA. Losses at the gene ends were 0 bases for V and 1 base for J; bases not matched to a gene: 5. The CDR3, as DNA: TGCAGCGTTGAAGATTCCAGGGGGCGATCCTACGAGCAGTACTTC. Amino acids: CSVEDSRGRSYEQYF.

Details on this clonotype: The junction departs from germline at one end; a sequencing error may be responsible. The chain combines TRBV9 with TRBJ2-7; no clear D. Per the germline V gene, CDR1 is SGDLS and CDR2 is YYNGEE. The CDR3 runs 13 residues. CDR3 sequence: CGSSVDGYYEQYF. The CDR3 region has the DNA TGTGGCAGCAGCGTAGACGGGTACTACGAGCAGTACTTC. Full variable domain (outside the CDR3, taken from reference TRBV9 and TRBJ2-7): DSGVTQTPKHLITATGQRVTLRCSPRSGDLSVYWYQQSLDQGLQFLIQYYNGEERAKGNILERFSAQQFPDLHSELNLSSLELGDSALYFCGSSVDGYYEQYFGPGTRLTVT.

This clonotype was seen many times. This rearrangement joins TRBV11-3 to TRBJ2-7; possible D gene TRBD2, 5 bases. With 5 bases removed from V and 0 bases from J, the gap between germline ends came to 14 bases. CDR1 and CDR2 from the germline V gene are SGHNT and YENEEA. This CDR3 is 15 amino acids long. The DNA for the CDR3 is TGTGCCAGCAGCCTTAGAGGGCACCGCTCCTACGAGCAGTACTTC. Translating gives CASSLRGHRSYEQYF.

There are many counts of this clonotype. The chain is built from TRBV10-3 and TRBJ2-1; D is perhaps TRBD1 (6 bases). The germline CDR1 and CDR2 sequences are ENHRY and SYGVKD. This CDR3 is 12 amino acids long. Trimming stripped 6 bases from V and 4 bases from J, with 7 bases between. In DNA, the CDR3 is TGTGCCATCAGCGGACAGTACAATGAGCAGTTCTTC. Residues: CAISGQYNEQFF.

This clonotype appeared a few times. The chain uses TRBV12-3 or TRBV12-4 and TRBJ2-7; 7 bases are shared with TRBD1. V gave up 3 bases and J gave up 5 bases; unmatched junction bases: 7. The CDR3 covers 14 residues. CDR3 sequence reads: CASSFRGQGDEQYF. CDR3 sequence (DNA): TGTGCCAGCAGTTTTCGGGGCCAGGGGGACGAGCAGTACTTC.